This entry concerns a single T cell receptor (beta chain). Antigen specificity is unknown. The data are from a study of cytomegalovirus exposure and HLA in healthy donors. About the study: As an earlier analysis found, some 170 million T cells yielded approximately 110 million unique TCR beta sequences. The study, taken as a whole, reports: Later genetic work tied a missense DCLRE1C variant to beta-chain V and J trimming. Exclusion as indistinguishable affected some V segments, including TRBV6-2 and TRBV6-3.

CDR1 MNHEY and CDR2 SVGAGI come from the germline V gene. CDR3 length equals 14 residues. V shed 2 bases and J shed 5 bases, with 9 bases lying between them. 13 Jbeta primers and 60 Vbeta primers were used for the PCR. Measured with immunoSEQ multiplex PCR; TCRdb has only the in-frame clones, and not every one. The sample yields tens of thousands of clones, about 71% seen once. Every donor was a healthy person donating bone marrow. The clonotype was recovered from a man between 60 and 75 years old in good health and CMV-seropositive. The V gene is TRBV6-5, the J gene TRBJ2-2, with no clear D. The sample taken for sequencing was PBMCs. The CDR3 DNA reads TGTGCCAGCAGTTACCAGGCTGGGACCGGGGAGCTGTTTTTT. It specifies CASSYQAGTGELFF.